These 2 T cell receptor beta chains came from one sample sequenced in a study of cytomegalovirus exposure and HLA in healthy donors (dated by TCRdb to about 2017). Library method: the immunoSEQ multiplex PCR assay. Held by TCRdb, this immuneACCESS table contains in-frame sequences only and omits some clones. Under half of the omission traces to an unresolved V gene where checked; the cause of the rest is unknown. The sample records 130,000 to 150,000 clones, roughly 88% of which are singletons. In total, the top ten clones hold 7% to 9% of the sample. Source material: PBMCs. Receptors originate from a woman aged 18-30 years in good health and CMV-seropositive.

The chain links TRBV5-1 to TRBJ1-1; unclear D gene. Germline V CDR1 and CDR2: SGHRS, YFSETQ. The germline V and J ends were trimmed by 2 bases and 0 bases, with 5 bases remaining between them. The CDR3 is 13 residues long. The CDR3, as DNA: TGCGCCAGCAGCTTCTCCGTGAACACTGAAGCTTTCTTT. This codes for CASSFSVNTEAFF.

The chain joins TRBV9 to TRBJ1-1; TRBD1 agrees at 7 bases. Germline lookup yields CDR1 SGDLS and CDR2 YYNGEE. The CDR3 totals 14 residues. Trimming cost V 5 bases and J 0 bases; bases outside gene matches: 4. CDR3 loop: CASREGQLNTEAFF. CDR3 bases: TGTGCCAGCAGAGAGGGACAGTTGAACACTGAAGCTTTCTTT.